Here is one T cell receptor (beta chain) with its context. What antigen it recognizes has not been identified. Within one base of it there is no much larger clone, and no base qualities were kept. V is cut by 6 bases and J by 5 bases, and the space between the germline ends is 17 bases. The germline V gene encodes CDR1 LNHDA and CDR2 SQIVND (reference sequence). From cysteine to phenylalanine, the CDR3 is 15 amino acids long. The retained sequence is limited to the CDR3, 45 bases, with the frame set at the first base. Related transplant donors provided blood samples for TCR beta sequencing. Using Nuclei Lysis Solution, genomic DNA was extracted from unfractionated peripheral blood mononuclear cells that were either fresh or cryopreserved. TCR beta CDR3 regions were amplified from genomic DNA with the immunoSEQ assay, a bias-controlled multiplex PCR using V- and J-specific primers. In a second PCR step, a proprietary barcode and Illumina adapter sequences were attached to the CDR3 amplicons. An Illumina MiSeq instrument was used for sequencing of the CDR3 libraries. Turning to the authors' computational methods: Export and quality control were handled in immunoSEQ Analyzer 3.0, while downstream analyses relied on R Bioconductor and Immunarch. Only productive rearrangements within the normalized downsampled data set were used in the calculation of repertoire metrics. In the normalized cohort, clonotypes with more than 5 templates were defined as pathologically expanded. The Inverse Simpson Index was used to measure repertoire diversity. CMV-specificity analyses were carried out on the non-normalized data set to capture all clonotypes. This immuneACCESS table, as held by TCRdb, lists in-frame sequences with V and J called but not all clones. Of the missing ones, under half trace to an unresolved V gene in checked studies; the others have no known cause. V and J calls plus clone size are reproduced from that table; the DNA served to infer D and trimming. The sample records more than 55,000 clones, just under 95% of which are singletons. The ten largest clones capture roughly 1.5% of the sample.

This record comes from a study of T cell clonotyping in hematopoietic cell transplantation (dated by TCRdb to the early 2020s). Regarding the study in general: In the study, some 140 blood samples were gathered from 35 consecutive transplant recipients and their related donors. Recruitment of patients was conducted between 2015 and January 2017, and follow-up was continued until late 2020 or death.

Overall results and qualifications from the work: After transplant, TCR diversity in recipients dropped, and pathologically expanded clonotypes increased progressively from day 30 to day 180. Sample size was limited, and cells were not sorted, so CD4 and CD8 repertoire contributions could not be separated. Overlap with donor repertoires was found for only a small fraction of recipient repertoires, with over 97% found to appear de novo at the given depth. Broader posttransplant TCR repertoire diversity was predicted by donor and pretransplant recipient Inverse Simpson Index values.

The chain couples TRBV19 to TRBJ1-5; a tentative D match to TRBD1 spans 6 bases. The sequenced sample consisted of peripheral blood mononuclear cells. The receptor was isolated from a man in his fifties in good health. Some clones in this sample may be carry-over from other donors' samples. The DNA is TGTGCCAGTAGCCCTACAGGGTCCGGGGATCAGCCCCAGCATTTT. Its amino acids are CASSPTGSGDQPQHF.